This T cell receptor (beta chain) was sequenced in a study of technical replicates of blood from several donors. The V end lost 7 bases, the J end lost 3 bases, and 9 bases lay between the germline ends. The CDR3 is 13 amino acids. Germline V gives CDR1 LNHDA, CDR2 SQIVND (reference sequence). Using immunoSEQ multiplex PCR, the repertoire was profiled, and TCRdb retains in-frame clones only, with some absent. Among fewer than 100,000 clones listed, 95% to 98% were seen once. The specimen sequenced was T cells isolated from PBMCs. The source of this sequence is a human donor in good health. The rearrangement uses TRBV19 and TRBJ2-2, with D unclear. The CDR3 loop is CASMEQHTGELFF. For the CDR3, the DNA is TGTGCCAGTATGGAACAGCACACCGGGGAGCTGTTTTTT.